Below, 11 T cell receptor beta chains from the same sample are listed, as sequenced in a study of blood T cell repertoires in COVID-19. TCRdb's copy holds only in-frame clones and misses some; the assay was immunoSEQ multiplex PCR. This table has 150,000 to 200,000 clones, about four fifths appearing once. The source material was peripheral blood. The receptors stem from a woman of 80 years or more with acute or convalescent COVID-19.

V is TRBV6-1 and J is TRBJ1-5; D unresolved. The CDR3 length is 14 residues. V lost 3 bases and J 7 bases, leaving 13 bases between the germline ends. CDR1 is MNHNS and CDR2 is SASEGT in the germline V gene. The CDR3, as DNA: TGTGCCAGCAGTGAGAGTCCGGCTAGGCAGCCCCAGCATTTT. Encoded protein: CASSESPARQPQHF.

The chain carries TRBV4-2 and TRBJ2-2; 7 nucleotides agree with TRBD1. CDR3 size: 16 residues. CDR1 and CDR2 from the germline V gene are LGHNA and YNFKEQ. Trimming at V came to 4 bases and at J to 5 bases, leaving 10 bases not matched to a gene. The CDR3 sequence is CASSPKDRDPTGELFF. The CDR3, as DNA: TGTGCCAGCAGCCCAAAAGACAGGGATCCGACCGGGGAGCTGTTTTTT.

V gene TRBV6-2 or TRBV6-3 combines with J gene TRBJ2-5; TRBD2 matches 7 bases. The CDR3 is 18 amino acids. CDR1 is MNHEY, CDR2 SVGEGT, per germline. V shed 2 bases and J 5 bases; nucleotides not matched to a gene: 17. In DNA, the CDR3 is TGTGCCAGCAGTTACAGTGGAGCGGCGGGGGAAGGGCGCGAGACCCAGTACTTC. As protein: CASSYSGAAGEGRETQYF.

Only a few counts were recorded for this clone. DNA of the CDR3: TGCGCCAGCAGCTACAGGGAGACCGGGGAGCTGTTTTTT. Amino acids: CASSYRETGELFF. The genes are TRBV10-1 and TRBJ2-2, with TRBD1 as a possible D gene (6 bases). Germline CDR1 WNHNN, CDR2 SYGVQD (reference sequence). The CDR3 contains 13 residues. Trimming stripped 6 bases from V and 5 bases from J, with 10 bases between.

This clone was recorded only once. The CDR3 DNA is TGTGCCAGCAGCCCTCGGTTCTCTGGAAACACCATATATTTT. Translating it yields CASSPRFSGNTIYF. The rearrangement links TRBV7-2 to TRBJ1-3; D ambiguous. V shed 5 bases and J shed 0 bases, with 8 bases lying between them. The CDR3 is 14 residues long. Germline lookup yields CDR1 SGHTA and CDR2 FQGNSA.

The chain combines TRBV14 with TRBJ1-6, with unresolved D. From germline, CDR1 is SGHDN and CDR2 FVKESK. Deletions cut 2 bases from V and 7 bases from J, with 12 bases between. The CDR3 is 15 amino acids. CDR3 loop: CASSQWTTPNSPLHF. CDR3 DNA sequence: TGTGCCAGCAGCCAATGGACTACCCCAAATTCACCCCTCCACTTT.

This chain uses TRBV28 with TRBJ2-7; D not certain. Trimming removed 2 bases at V and 5 bases at J, with 13 bases between. The germline V gene has CDR1 MDHEN and CDR2 SYDVKM. This CDR3 region has 14 residues. The CDR3: CASSLNRIPNEQYF. CDR3 in DNA: TGTGCCAGCAGTTTAAACAGAATACCCAACGAGCAGTACTTC.

The genes are TRBV7-2 and TRBJ2-7, with TRBD1 as a possible D gene (5 bases). Germline V CDR1 and CDR2: SGHTA, FQGNSA. V lost 3 bases and J 7 bases, leaving 13 bases between the germline ends. This CDR3 is 13 amino acids long. This CDR3 is CASSLGPFREQYF. The CDR3 DNA follows: TGTGCCAGCAGCTTGGGGCCGTTCAGAGAGCAGTACTTC.

This sequence joins TRBV4-1 and TRBJ2-7; the match to TRBD1 covers 11 bases. The germline gives CDR1 MGHRA, CDR2 YSYEKL. The CDR3 has 17 residues. V lost 4 bases, J lost 3 bases, and 11 bases stayed unmatched. DNA for the CDR3: TGCGCCAGCAGCCGAGAACGACCGGGACAGGGGGACTACGAGCAGTACTTC. Residues: CASSRERPGQGDYEQYF.

The rearrangement uses TRBV25-1 and TRBJ2-3, with 7 bases lining up with TRBD1. J was trimmed by 0 bases and V by 3 bases; bases with no gene match: 0. The CDR3 runs to 14 residues. In germline, CDR1 is MGHDK, CDR2 SYGVNS. Here the CDR3 DNA reads TGTGCCAGCAGTGACAGGGGGAGCACAGATACGCAGTATTTT. Its translation: CASSDRGSTDTQYF.

The chain recombines TRBV30 with TRBJ1-5; 7 nucleotides line up with TRBD1. This CDR3 has 16 residues. J was trimmed by 2 bases and V by 1 base; bases with no gene match: 8. Germline CDR1 and CDR2: GTSNPN and SVGIG (reference sequence). The CDR3, as DNA: TGTGCCTGGAGTGATCTGGCAGGGGGTGGCAATCAGCCCCAGCATTTT. As protein: CAWSDLAGGGNQPQHF.